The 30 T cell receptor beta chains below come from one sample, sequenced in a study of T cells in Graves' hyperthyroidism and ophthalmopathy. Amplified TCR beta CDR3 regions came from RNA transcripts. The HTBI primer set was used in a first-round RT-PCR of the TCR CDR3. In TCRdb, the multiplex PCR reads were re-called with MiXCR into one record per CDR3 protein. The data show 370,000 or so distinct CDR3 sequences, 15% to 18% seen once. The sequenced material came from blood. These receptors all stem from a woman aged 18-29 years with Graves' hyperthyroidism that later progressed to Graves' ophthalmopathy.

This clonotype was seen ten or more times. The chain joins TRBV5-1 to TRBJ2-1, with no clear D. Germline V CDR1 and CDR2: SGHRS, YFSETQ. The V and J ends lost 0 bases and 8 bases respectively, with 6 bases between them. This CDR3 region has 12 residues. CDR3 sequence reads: CASSLGSYEQFF. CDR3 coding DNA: TGCGCCAGCAGCTTGGGATCCTATGAGCAGTTCTTC.

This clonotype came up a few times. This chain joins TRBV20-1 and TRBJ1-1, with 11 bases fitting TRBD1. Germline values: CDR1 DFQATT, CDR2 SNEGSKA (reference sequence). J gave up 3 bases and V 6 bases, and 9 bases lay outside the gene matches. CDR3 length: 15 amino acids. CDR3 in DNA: TGCAGTGCCCGGAGGGGACAGGGGGTGCACACTGAAGCTTTCTTT. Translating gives CSARRGQGVHTEAFF.

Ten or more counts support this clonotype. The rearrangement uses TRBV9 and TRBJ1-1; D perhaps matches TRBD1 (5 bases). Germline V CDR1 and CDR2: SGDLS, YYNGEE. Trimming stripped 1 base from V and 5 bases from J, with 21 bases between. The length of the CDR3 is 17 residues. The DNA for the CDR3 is TGTGCCAGCAGCGTACGCCCTTTTGGCGGGGCGGTTACTGAAGCTTTCTTT. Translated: CASSVRPFGGAVTEAFF.

CDR3 sequence: CASSADVGSGNTIYF. CDR3 nucleotides: TGTGCCAGCAGCGCCGATGTGGGGTCTGGAAACACCATATATTTT. V gene TRBV7-2 combines with J gene TRBJ1-3, with D hard to call. V was cut by 5 bases and J by 1 base, with 12 bases left in between. In germline, CDR1 is SGHTA, CDR2 FQGNSA. This CDR3 comprises 15 residues.

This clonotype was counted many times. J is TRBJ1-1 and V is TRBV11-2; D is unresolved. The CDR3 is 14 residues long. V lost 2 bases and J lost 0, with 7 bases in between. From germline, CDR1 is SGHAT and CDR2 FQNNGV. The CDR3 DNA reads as TGTGCCAGCAGCTTATTCCAGATGAACACTGAAGCTTTCTTT. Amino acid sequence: CASSLFQMNTEAFF.

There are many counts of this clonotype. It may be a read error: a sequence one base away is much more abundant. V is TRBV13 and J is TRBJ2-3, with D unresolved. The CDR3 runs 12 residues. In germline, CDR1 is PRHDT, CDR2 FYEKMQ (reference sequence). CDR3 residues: CASSLRTNTQYF. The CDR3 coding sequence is TGTGCCAGCAGCCTCCGCACAAATACGCAGTATTTT.

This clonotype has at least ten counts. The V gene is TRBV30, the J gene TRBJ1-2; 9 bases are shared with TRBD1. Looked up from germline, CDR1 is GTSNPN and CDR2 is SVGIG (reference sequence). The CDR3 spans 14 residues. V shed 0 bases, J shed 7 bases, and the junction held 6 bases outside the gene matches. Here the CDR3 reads CAWSVTDRGPGYTF. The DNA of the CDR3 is TGTGCCTGGAGTGTTACGGACAGGGGACCTGGCTACACCTTC.

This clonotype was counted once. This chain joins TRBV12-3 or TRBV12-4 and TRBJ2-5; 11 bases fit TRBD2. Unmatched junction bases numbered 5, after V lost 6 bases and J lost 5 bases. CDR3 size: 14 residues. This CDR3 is CASRLTSGKETQYF. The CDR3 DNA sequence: TGTGCCAGCAGACTGACTAGCGGGAAGGAGACCCAGTACTTC.

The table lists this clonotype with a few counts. The CDR3 here is CSARQRTSGNYEQYF. The CDR3 DNA reads as TGCAGTGCTCGCCAACGGACTAGCGGGAACTACGAGCAGTACTTC. The rearrangement uses TRBV20-1 and TRBJ2-7; 12 bases are shared with TRBD2. The CDR3 is 15 amino acids. V was clipped by 5 bases and J by 3 bases; unmatched bases: 8. The V gene's germline CDR1 is DFQATT and CDR2 SNEGSKA (reference sequence).

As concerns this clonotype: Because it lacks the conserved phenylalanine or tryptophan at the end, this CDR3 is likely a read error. CDR3 residues: CASSLTETLPLRGGYTL. The CDR3 DNA sequence: TGTGCCAGCAGTTTAACAGAAACCCTCCCCCTCAGGGGAGGCTACACCCTC. The J gene is TRBJ1-2, the V gene TRBV27, with D perhaps matching TRBD1 (6 bases). The CDR3 consists of 17 residues. The germline V gene encodes CDR1 MNHEY and CDR2 SMNVEV (reference sequence). Between the trimmed V and J ends, which lost 2 bases and 8 bases, there was a span of 24 bases.

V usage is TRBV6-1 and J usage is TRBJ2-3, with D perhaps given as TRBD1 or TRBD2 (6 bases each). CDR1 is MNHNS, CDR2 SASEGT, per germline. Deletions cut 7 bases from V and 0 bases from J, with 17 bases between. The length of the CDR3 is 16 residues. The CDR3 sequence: CASNTQGGSSTDTQYF. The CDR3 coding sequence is TGTGCCAGCAATACACAGGGAGGCTCTAGCACAGATACGCAGTATTTT.

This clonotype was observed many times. The CDR3, as DNA: TGTGCCAGCAGTTCACAGGGTTATGGCACAGATACGCAGTATTTT. Encoded protein: CASSSQGYGTDTQYF. This chain joins TRBV28 and TRBJ2-3; D perhaps matches TRBD1 (6 bases). Per the germline V gene, CDR1 is MDHEN and CDR2 is SYDVKM. The CDR3 contains 15 residues. The V gene lost 4 bases and the J gene lost 1 base, with 12 bases spanning the gap.

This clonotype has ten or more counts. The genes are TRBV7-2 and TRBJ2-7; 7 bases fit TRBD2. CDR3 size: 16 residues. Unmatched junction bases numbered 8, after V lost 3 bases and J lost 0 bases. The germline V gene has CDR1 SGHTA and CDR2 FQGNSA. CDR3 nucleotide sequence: TGTGCCAGCAGCTTGGTAGGGCTAGCGGTCTCCTACGAGCAGTACTTC. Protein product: CASSLVGLAVSYEQYF. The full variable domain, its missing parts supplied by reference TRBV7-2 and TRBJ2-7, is GAGVSQSPSNKVTEKGKDVELRCDPISGHTALYWYRQSLGQGLEFLIYFQGNSAPDKSGLPSDRFSAERTGGSVSTLTIQRTQQEDSAVYLCASSLVGLAVSYEQYFGPGTRLTVT.

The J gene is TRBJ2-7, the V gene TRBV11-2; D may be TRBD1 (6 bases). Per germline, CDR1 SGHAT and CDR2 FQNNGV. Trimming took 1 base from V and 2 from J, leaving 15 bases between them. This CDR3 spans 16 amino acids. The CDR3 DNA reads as TGTGCCAGCAGCTTAGGAGACCGGACAGAGCCCTACGAGCAGTACTTC. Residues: CASSLGDRTEPYEQYF.

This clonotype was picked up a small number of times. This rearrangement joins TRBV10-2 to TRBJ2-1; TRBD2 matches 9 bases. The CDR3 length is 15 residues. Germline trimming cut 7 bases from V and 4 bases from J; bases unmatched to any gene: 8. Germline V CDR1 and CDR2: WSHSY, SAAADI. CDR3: CASNPGLAIYNEQFF. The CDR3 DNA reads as TGCGCCAGCAACCCAGGACTAGCGATTTACAATGAGCAGTTCTTC.

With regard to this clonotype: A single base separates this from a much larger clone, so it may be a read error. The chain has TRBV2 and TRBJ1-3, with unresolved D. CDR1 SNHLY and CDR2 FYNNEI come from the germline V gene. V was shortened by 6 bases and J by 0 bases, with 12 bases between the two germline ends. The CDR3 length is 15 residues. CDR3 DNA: TGTGCCAGCAGCTTTTCACTGGACTCTGGAAACACCATATATTTT. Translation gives CASSFSLDSGNTIYF.

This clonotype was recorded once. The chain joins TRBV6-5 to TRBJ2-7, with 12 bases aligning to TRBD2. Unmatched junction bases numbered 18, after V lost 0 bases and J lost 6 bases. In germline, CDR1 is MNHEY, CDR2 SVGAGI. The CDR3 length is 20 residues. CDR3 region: CASSYSSLTSGLAGLFEQYF. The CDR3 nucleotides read TGTGCCAGCAGTTACTCGAGCCTGACTTCGGGACTAGCGGGCCTCTTCGAGCAGTACTTC.

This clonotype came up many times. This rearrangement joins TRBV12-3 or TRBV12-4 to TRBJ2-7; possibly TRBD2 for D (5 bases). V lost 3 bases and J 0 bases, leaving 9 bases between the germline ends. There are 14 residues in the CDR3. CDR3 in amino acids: CASSFGVNSYEQYF. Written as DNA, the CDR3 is TGTGCCAGCAGTTTCGGGGTTAACTCCTACGAGCAGTACTTC.

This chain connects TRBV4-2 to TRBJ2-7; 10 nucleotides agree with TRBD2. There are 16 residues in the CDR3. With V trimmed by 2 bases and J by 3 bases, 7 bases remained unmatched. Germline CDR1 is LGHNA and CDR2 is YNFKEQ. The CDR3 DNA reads TGTGCCAGCAGCCAAAGGGAAACTAGCGGGATCTACGAGCAGTACTTC. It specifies CASSQRETSGIYEQYF.

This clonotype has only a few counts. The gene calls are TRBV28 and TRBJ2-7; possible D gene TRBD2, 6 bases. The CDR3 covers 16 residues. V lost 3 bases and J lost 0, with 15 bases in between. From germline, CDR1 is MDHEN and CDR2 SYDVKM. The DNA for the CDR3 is TGTGCCAGCAGTTTTGTGGCCGGGAGCGTCTCCTACGAGCAGTACTTC. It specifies CASSFVAGSVSYEQYF.

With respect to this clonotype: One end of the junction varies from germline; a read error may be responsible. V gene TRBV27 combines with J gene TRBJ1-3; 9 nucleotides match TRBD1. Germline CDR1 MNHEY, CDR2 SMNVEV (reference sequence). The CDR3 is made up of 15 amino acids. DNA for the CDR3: TGTGCCAGCAGGGGGACAGGGTGGTCTGGAAGCACCATATATTTT. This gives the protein CASRGTGWSGSTIYF.

CDR3 DNA: TGTGCCAGCAGCGTAGCTGGGGTCTCAGGGGCGAGCACAGATACGCAGTATTTT. It encodes CASSVAGVSGASTDTQYF. The chain couples TRBV9 to TRBJ2-3; D is possibly TRBD1 (6 bases). Germline V gene data show CDR1 as SGDLS and CDR2 as YYNGEE. This CDR3 spans 18 amino acids. The germline V and J ends were trimmed by 0 bases and 0 bases, with 17 bases remaining between them. The variable domain in full, completed from reference TRBV9 and TRBJ2-3, reads DSGVTQTPKHLITATGQRVTLRCSPRSGDLSVYWYQQSLDQGLQFLIQYYNGEERAKGNILERFSAQQFPDLHSELNLSSLELGDSALYFCASSVAGVSGASTDTQYFGPGTRLTVL.

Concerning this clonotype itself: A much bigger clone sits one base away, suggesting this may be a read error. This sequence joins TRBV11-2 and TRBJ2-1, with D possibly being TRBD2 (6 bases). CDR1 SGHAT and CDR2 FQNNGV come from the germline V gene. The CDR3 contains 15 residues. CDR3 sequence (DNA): TGTACCAGCTCACCCAAAAGCTCCGGGGGTGATGAGCAGTTCTTC. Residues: CTSSPKSSGGDEQFF.

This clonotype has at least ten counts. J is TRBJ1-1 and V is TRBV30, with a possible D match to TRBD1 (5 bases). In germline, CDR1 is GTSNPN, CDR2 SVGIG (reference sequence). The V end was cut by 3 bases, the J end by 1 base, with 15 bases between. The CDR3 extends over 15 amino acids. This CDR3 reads CAWSAPGTANTEAFF. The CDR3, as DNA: TGTGCCTGGAGCGCACCCGGGACCGCGAACACTGAAGCTTTCTTT.

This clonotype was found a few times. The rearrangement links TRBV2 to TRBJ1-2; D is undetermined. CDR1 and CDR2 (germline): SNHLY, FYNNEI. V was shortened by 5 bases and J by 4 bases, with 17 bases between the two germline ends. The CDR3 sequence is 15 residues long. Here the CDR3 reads CASSSHNSESYGYTF. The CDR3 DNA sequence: TGTGCCAGCAGTTCTCATAACTCCGAGTCCTATGGCTACACCTTC.

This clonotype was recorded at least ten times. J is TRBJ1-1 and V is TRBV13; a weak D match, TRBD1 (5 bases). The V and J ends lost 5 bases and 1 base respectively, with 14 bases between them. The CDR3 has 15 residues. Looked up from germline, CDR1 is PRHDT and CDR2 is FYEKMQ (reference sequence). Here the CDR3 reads CASSQLRVPNTEAFF. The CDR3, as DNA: TGTGCCAGCAGCCAACTCAGGGTACCGAACACTGAAGCTTTCTTT.

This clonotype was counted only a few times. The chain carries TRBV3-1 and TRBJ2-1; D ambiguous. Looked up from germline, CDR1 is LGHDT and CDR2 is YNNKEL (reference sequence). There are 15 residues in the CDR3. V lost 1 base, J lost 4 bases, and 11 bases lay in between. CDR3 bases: TGTGCCAGCAGCCAAGCTCTAGGCAGTTACAATGAGCAGTTCTTC. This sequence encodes CASSQALGSYNEQFF.

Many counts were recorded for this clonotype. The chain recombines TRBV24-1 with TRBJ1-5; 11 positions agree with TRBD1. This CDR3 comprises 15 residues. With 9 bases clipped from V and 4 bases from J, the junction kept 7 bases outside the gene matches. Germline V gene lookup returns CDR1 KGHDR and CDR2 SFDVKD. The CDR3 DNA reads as TGTGCCACCCAAGGGGGGACAGGGGGTAATCAGCCCCAGCATTTT. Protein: CATQGGTGGNQPQHF.

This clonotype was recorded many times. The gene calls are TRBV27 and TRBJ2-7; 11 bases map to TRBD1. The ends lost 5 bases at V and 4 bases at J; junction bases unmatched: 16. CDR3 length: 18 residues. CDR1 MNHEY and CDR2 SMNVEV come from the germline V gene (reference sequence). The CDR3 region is CASSRKWTGGRSGYEQYF. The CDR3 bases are TGTGCCAGCAGTAGGAAGTGGACAGGGGGCCGTTCGGGGTACGAGCAGTACTTC.

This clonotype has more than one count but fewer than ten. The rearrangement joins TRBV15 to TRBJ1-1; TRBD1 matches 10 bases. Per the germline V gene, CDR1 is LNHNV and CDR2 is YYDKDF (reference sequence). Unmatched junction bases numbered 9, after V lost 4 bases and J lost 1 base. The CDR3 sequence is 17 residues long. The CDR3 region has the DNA TGTGCCACCAGCACCGTCCCGGGACAGGGGACGAACACTGAAGCTTTCTTT. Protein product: CATSTVPGQGTNTEAFF.